The 12 T cell receptor beta chains below all came from one sample that was sequenced in a study of blood T cell repertoires in COVID-19. Clones were read by immunoSEQ multiplex PCR, and TCRdb kept only the in-frame ones, dropping some. The table includes 90,000 to 100,000 clones, more than 65% detected once. Material: peripheral blood. Receptors were obtained from a man in his sixties with acute or convalescent COVID-19.

The chain combines TRBV28 with TRBJ2-7; TRBD2 might be the D (7 bases). Trimming stripped 4 bases from V and 4 bases from J, with 17 bases between. Germline CDR1 is MDHEN and CDR2 is SYDVKM. The CDR3 length is 15 residues. CDR3 bases: TGTGCCAGCAGTTCAGCCCGGGGGGCTTTTTACGAGCAGTACTTC. Translation gives CASSSARGAFYEQYF.

This chain uses TRBV4-1 with TRBJ1-1; D gene unclear. The V and J ends lost 1 base and 6 bases respectively, with 15 bases between them. The CDR3 is 15 residues long. In germline, CDR1 is MGHRA, CDR2 YSYEKL. The CDR3 nucleotides are TGCGCCAGCAGCCAAGGTTATCTTTCGGTTTCTGAAGCTTTCTTT. Protein product: CASSQGYLSVSEAFF.

V is TRBV10-3 and J is TRBJ2-3, with D perhaps TRBD2 (6 bases). From germline, CDR1 is ENHRY and CDR2 SYGVKD. V was pared by 10 bases and J by 5 bases, with 16 bases between. The CDR3 loop spans 13 amino acids. The chain's CDR3 is CATRIPGLDTQYF. CDR3 coding DNA: TGTGCCACCAGGATTCCGGGACTAGATACGCAGTATTTT.

The chain combines TRBV25-1 with TRBJ1-1, with D possibly TRBD1 on 6 matching bases. Trimming removed 3 bases at V and 0 bases at J, with 11 bases between. The CDR3 covers 15 residues. The germline gives CDR1 MGHDK, CDR2 SYGVNS. CDR3 sequence: CASSDDRRMNTEAFF. Written as DNA, the CDR3 is TGTGCCAGCAGTGATGACAGGAGGATGAACACTGAAGCTTTCTTT.

V gene TRBV27 combines with J gene TRBJ2-2; a possible D gene is TRBD2 (6 bases). V lost 6 bases to trimming and J lost 4 bases, with 15 bases between them. CDR3 length equals 15 residues. Germline V lookup: CDR1 MNHEY, CDR2 SMNVEV (reference sequence). CDR3 sequence (DNA): TGTGCCAGCAGAAGACTAGTCCCCAGCACCGGGGAGCTGTTTTTT. It is translated as CASRRLVPSTGELFF.

As to this clone: The sample holds other DNA sequences that translate to the same CDR3. This sequence joins TRBV9 and TRBJ2-7, with TRBD2 as a possible D gene (5 bases). This CDR3 is 13 amino acids long. Trimming removed 1 base from V and 1 base from J, with 6 bases in between. Germline CDR1 SGDLS, CDR2 YYNGEE. Written as DNA, the CDR3 is TGTGCCAGCAGCGTAAGCGGATCCTACGAGCAGTACTTC. The encoded protein is CASSVSGSYEQYF.

The CDR3 reads CASSVTTGKGPQHF. The CDR3, as DNA: TGTGCCAGTAGTGTTACAACAGGCAAAGGGCCCCAGCATTTT. The chain uses TRBV19 and TRBJ1-5; D may be TRBD1 (5 bases). The CDR3 is 14 residues long. Trimming left V 5 bases short and J 9 bases short, with 17 bases between. The germline V gene encodes CDR1 LNHDA and CDR2 SQIVND (reference sequence).

The rearrangement joins TRBV19 to TRBJ2-3; 8 nucleotides agree with TRBD1. Germline V lookup: CDR1 LNHDA, CDR2 SQIVND (reference sequence). V lost 2 bases, J lost 2 bases, and 3 bases stayed unmatched. This CDR3 contains 15 residues. This CDR3 reads CASSIPGQATDTQYF. The CDR3, as DNA: TGTGCCAGTAGTATACCGGGACAGGCCACAGATACGCAGTATTTT.

The sample holds one count of this clone. The chain combines TRBV28 with TRBJ2-3, with D unresolved. Trimming left V 2 bases short and J 5 bases short, with 8 bases between. Germline V lookup: CDR1 MDHEN, CDR2 SYDVKM. CDR3 length: 13 residues. In DNA, the CDR3 is TGTGCCAGCAGTTTAAAACCGGGAGATACGCAGTATTTT. The encoded protein is CASSLKPGDTQYF.

The genes are TRBV29-1 and TRBJ2-6; possibly TRBD1 for D (6 bases). Per the germline V gene, CDR1 is SQVTM and CDR2 is ANQGSEA. V was shortened by 6 bases and J by 0 bases, with 12 bases between the two germline ends. The CDR3 contains 15 residues. The CDR3 DNA sequence: TGCAGCGTGAAAACAGGGAGCTCTGGGGCCAACGTCCTGACTTTC. Translated, it gives CSVKTGSSGANVLTF. Combining the CDR3 with reference TRBV29-1 and TRBJ2-6 gives the whole variable domain SAVISQKPSRDICQRGTSLTIQCQVDSQVTMMFWYRQQPGQSLTLIATANQGSEATYESGFVIDKFPISRPNLTFSTLTVSNMSPEDSSIYLCSVKTGSSGANVLTFGAGSRLTVL.

The J gene is TRBJ1-5, the V gene TRBV4-2; 7 nucleotides line up with TRBD1. Germline V lookup: CDR1 LGHNA, CDR2 YNFKEQ. The CDR3 covers 15 residues. Trimming at V came to 0 bases and at J to 5 bases, leaving 4 bases not matched to a gene. CDR3 amino acids: CASSQDSRGDQPQHF. The CDR3 DNA reads as TGTGCCAGCAGCCAAGATTCCAGGGGGGATCAGCCCCAGCATTTT.

V is TRBV6-5 and J is TRBJ1-3, with 8 nucleotides matching TRBD1. V trimming: 6 bases; J trimming: 0 bases; junction bases outside the gene matches: 4. The V gene's germline CDR1 is MNHEY and CDR2 SVGAGI. The length of the CDR3 is 15 residues. The CDR3 region has the DNA TGTGCCAGCAGGGGGACAGGAGACTCTGGAAACACCATATATTTT. Protein product: CASRGTGDSGNTIYF.